The rows below give T cell receptor beta chains drawn from one sample of a study of T-cell reconstitution after alpha-beta-depleted transplantation in children. TCRdb reprocessed the PCR reads with MiXCR, giving one entry per CDR3 protein. The sample shows under 400,000 distinct CDR3 sequences, around 25% of them seen only once. Here the sequenced sample was PBMCs, mostly from graft donor cells, taken 180 days after TCRalphabeta/CD19-depleted stem cell transplant. The receptors derive from a male patient aged 10-17 years who had a stem cell transplant for acute lymphoblastic leukemia, so the T cells may come from the graft donor. CDR3s include the opening cysteine and the closing phenylalanine or tryptophan. Clone size is given for some rows only: seen once, a few or many times, or a class if the clone is expanded.

size: -
J: TRBJ1-5
V: TRBV6-1
CDR3: CASTMLERANQPQHF

size: -
J: TRBJ2-3
V: TRBV5-1
CDR3: CASSLGGKTDTQYF

size: many
J: TRBJ2-2
V: TRBV5-1
CDR3: CASSRISLWNTGELFF

size: -
J: TRBJ1-4
V: TRBV20-1
CDR3: CSAHSGTPEKLFF

size: -
J: TRBJ2-7
V: TRBV5-1
CDR3: CASSYRPGQSYEQYF

size: few
J: TRBJ1-1
V: TRBV5-1
CDR3: CASSQTGRIGTEAFF

size: -
J: TRBJ2-6
V: TRBV12-3/TRBV12-4
CDR3: CASSLIGPYSGANVLTF

size: -
J: TRBJ1-1
V: TRBV3-1
CDR3: CASSLREGRAFF

size: -
J: TRBJ2-2
V: TRBV3-1
CDR3: CASSAYRDRGRTGELFF

size: -
J: TRBJ2-6
V: TRBV3-1
CDR3: CASRSWGQGRSGANVLTF

size: -
J: TRBJ1-2
V: TRBV5-1
CDR3: CASSLIHTGDGYTF

size: -
J: TRBJ2-5
V: TRBV12-3/TRBV12-4
CDR3: CASSPPGRAGAGETQYF

size: -
J: TRBJ2-7
V: TRBV15
CDR3: CAASGLAGGPIEQYF

size: -
J: TRBJ2-2
V: TRBV5-1
CDR3: CASSTRQGRTGELFF

size: few
J: TRBJ2-5
V: TRBV7-9
CDR3: CASSQTQDYQETQYF

size: -
J: TRBJ2-2
V: TRBV20-1
CDR3: CSAASDANTGELFF